The TCR beta chain described here comes from a study of T cell responses to AZD1222 COVID-19 vaccine (dated by TCRdb to 2020 to 2022). Background for the entire study: AZD1222 recipients given second doses at about 4 weeks or at about 12 weeks were pooled, since spike-specific TCR depth and breadth were not found to differ between the two schedules. TCR sequencing was performed for 230 to 250 trial participants, of whom about 210 were given two doses of AZD1222 and around 25 were given two doses of MenACWY control vaccine. Enrollment into the trials was organized by age into subgroups of 18-55, 56-69 and 70-plus years, and those subgroups contained approximately 160, 26 and 62 TCR-sequenced participants, respectively. Paper-wide results and their limitations: Participants were mostly white British and included more females than males, and it was suggested by the authors that clonal diversity may have been underestimated. After two AZD1222 doses, both the breadth and the depth of spike-specific TCRs were significantly higher than at day 0 and than in MenACWY recipients. Epitopes outside the regions mutated in the B.1.351 and B.1.1.7 variants were reportedly recognized by nearly half of the unique spike-specific TCRs. The 56-69-year group was small, and its depth increase did not reach significance, likely because of low power. Only five to seven AZD1222 recipients were SARS-CoV-2 seropositive at baseline, limiting conclusions about previously exposed vaccinees. Because no samples from the day 14 peak response were available, repertoires could be characterized only after the peak T cell response. Vaccine-associated CD4 TCRs spanned the whole spike protein, with dominant responses in regions 160-218 and 743-854.

About this clone itself: Its specific antigen is unknown. No base qualities exist here, and no much larger clone lies one base off it.

The CDR3 regions of human TCRbeta chains were subjected to immunosequencing. In the authors' own workflow: TCRs in the repertoires were compared against a reference library of SARS-CoV-2-specific TCRs that had been generated with the MIRA antigen-specificity platform. Breadth was defined as the fraction of unique TCRs that were SARS-CoV-2-associated, and depth was defined as the fraction of total T cells that were SARS-CoV-2-associated. Using the MIRA data, each spike-specific TCR was mapped to the spike region that the TCR reacts to and placed in a CD4 or CD8 class. Log10-transformed breadth and depth values were compared by one-way ANOVA with Sidak's multiple comparisons tests. TCRdb retrieved this table from immuneACCESS and kept in-frame rearrangements only. Not all clones are present; in checked studies, unresolved V genes account for under half, and no reason is known for the remainder. V, J and clone size were drawn from that table, and D and trimming were deduced from the DNA. This sample comprises some 150,000 clones, roughly nine tenths of them detected only once. Clones ranked in the top ten supply 2.5% to 3% of the sample.

Relative to germline, V is 3 bases shorter and J is 8 bases shorter, with 13 bases between their ends. CDR3 length: 14 amino acids, cysteine to phenylalanine. Only the CDR3 portion is preserved as DNA: 42 bases, with reading frame beginning at the first base. Per the germline V gene, MDHEN is the CDR1 and SYDVKM is the CDR2. In the paper's terms, the time point label means: baseline before first vaccination. Vaccinee samples came from UK trials COV001 and COV002, including a single-blind randomized controlled phase 2/3 trial of AZD1222 (ChAdOx1 nCoV-19) in healthy adults. For TCRbeta chain sequencing, PBMC samples from trial participants were taken at day 0 and at day 28 after the second dose.

This sample comprised peripheral blood, obtained on day 0 of AZD1222 vaccination. The sequence derives from an adult in good health. The rearranged chain carries TRBV28 and TRBJ1-4; the D gene is possibly TRBD1, with 6 bases matching. The CDR3 amino acid sequence is: CASSFRQGSEKLFF. The nucleotide sequence is TGTGCCAGCAGTTTTAGGCAGGGGTCAGAAAAACTGTTTTTT.